These 10 T cell receptor beta chains came from one sample sequenced in a study of T cells in narcolepsy (dated by TCRdb to about 2018). The library was generated by the immunoSEQ multiplex PCR assay. TCRdb obtained this table from immuneACCESS and retained in-frame rearrangements with V and J assigned. These tables miss some clones; where compared with another copy, unresolved V genes account for less than half of the shortfall, and the remainder is unexplained. The sample contains 15,000 to 20,000 clones, roughly two thirds of them found a single time. The top ten constitute around 14% of the sample. Sequenced sample: CD45RA- memory CD8+ T cells from PBMCs. This specimen's cell subset or site label, per the study, means: memory T cells sorted ex vivo from peripheral blood. Receptors were obtained from a human donor with narcolepsy.

The CDR3 is CSVEPEDRKSYNEQFF. In nucleotides, the CDR3 is TGCAGCGTTGAACCCGAGGACAGGAAATCCTACAATGAGCAGTTCTTC. The chain carries TRBV29-1 and TRBJ2-1, with TRBD1 matching 7 bases. The CDR3 is 16 amino acids. V was clipped by 2 bases and J by 1 base; unmatched bases: 8. The germline V gene has CDR1 SQVTM and CDR2 ANQGSEA.

This clone is a singleton in its sample. The chain employs TRBV6-6 and TRBJ2-1; 8 bases fit TRBD2. The CDR3 loop spans 14 amino acids. Germline V gene sequence: CDR1 MNHNY, CDR2 SVGAGI (reference sequence). V lost 4 bases to trimming and J lost 2 bases; unmatched junction nucleotides: 1. CDR3 DNA sequence: TGTGCCAGCAGTTCGGGGGGGACCTACAATGAGCAGTTCTTC. Translating gives CASSSGGTYNEQFF.

V gene TRBV10-1 combines with J gene TRBJ1-2; the match to TRBD1 covers 8 bases. The CDR3 covers 13 residues. Germline V gene sequence: CDR1 WNHNN, CDR2 SYGVQD (reference sequence). J was trimmed by 3 bases and V by 10 bases; bases with no gene match: 7. The CDR3 spells CATPSGGDYGYTF. The CDR3, as DNA: TGCGCCACCCCGTCAGGGGGCGACTATGGCTACACCTTC.

The chain couples TRBV11-2 to TRBJ1-1, with D possibly being TRBD1 (6 bases). Germline assignment: CDR1 SGHAT and CDR2 FQNNGV. This CDR3 region has 16 residues. Trimming took 5 bases from V and 2 from J, leaving 18 bases between them. CDR3 nucleotide sequence: TGTGCCAGCAGCCCAAGTCCCGGGACAAGTAACACTGAAGCTTTCTTT. Translating it yields CASSPSPGTSNTEAFF.

This chain uses TRBV19 with TRBJ2-1; D uncertain. CDR3 length: 15 residues. V lost 3 bases and J 4 bases, leaving 13 bases between the germline ends. CDR1 is LNHDA, CDR2 SQIVND, per germline (reference sequence). The CDR3 nucleotides are TGTGCCAGTAGTATTGGTGACACCTCATACAATGAGCAGTTCTTC. Residues: CASSIGDTSYNEQFF. Supplemented by reference TRBV19 and TRBJ2-1, the full variable domain reads DGGITQSPKYLFRKEGQNVTLSCEQNLNHDAMYWYRQDPGQGLRLIYYSQIVNDFQKGDIAEGYSVSREKKESFPLTVTSAQKNPTAFYLCASSIGDTSYNEQFFGPGTRLTVL.

The V call is TRBV21-1, the J call TRBJ2-5; TRBD2, the table's D call, lacks a check against the DNA. TRBV21-1 is flagged as a pseudogene. CDR3 length: 9 residues. CDR3 in amino acids: CASFGEQYF. The CDR3 DNA reads as TGTGCCAGCTTCGGAGAGCAGTACTTC.

The V and J genes are TRBV4-1 and TRBJ1-2; TRBD1 matches at 11 bases. Germline loops: CDR1 MGHRA, CDR2 YSYEKL. Losses at the gene ends were 4 bases for V and 3 bases for J; bases not matched to a gene: 4. The CDR3 loop spans 15 amino acids. CDR3 bases: TGCGCCAGCAGCCCGGGACAGGGGGGCGACTATGGCTACACCTTC. It is translated as CASSPGQGGDYGYTF.

This clone ranks as medium-sized. The chain employs TRBV19 and TRBJ2-5; either TRBD1 or TRBD2 may supply D (5 bases each). The CDR3 covers 15 residues. Looked up from germline, CDR1 is LNHDA and CDR2 is SQIVND (reference sequence). Between the trimmed V and J ends, which lost 1 base and 4 bases, there was a span of 13 bases. CDR3 protein: CASSIAGTSGETQYF. The CDR3 nucleotides are TGTGCCAGTAGTATAGCCGGGACCTCCGGAGAGACCCAGTACTTC.

The rearrangement joins TRBV27 to TRBJ1-2, with a tentative D call TRBD1 (5 bases). Trimming pared 3 bases from V and 3 bases from J, leaving 14 bases between. Germline V gives CDR1 MNHEY, CDR2 SMNVEV (reference sequence). The CDR3 runs to 15 residues. The CDR3 nucleotides read TGTGCCAGCAGTTTTAGGGGCCCCCTATACTATGGCTACACCTTC. It is translated as CASSFRGPLYYGYTF.

The chain is built from TRBV6-6 and TRBJ1-1, with 7 positions matching TRBD1. CDR1 and CDR2 (germline): MNHNY, SVGAGI (reference sequence). The CDR3 extends over 14 amino acids. Trimming removed 4 bases from V and 7 bases from J; junction bases left unmatched: 9. The CDR3 DNA follows: TGTGCCAGCAGTTTCACAGCAGGGGGTAATGAAGCTTTCTTT. Its protein is CASSFTAGGNEAFF.